The 2 T cell receptor beta chains below were found in one sample sequenced in a study of T cells in Graves' hyperthyroidism and ophthalmopathy. TCR beta CDR3 regions were amplified from RNA. First-round RT-PCR with HTBI primers amplified the TCR CDR3 region. TCRdb redid the calling of the multiplex PCR reads with MiXCR, one entry per CDR3 protein. The sample lists about 840,000 distinct CDR3 sequences; 38% were seen once. The specimen sequenced was blood. The receptors originated from a man aged 18 to 35 with Graves' hyperthyroidism.

The chain combines TRBV20-1 with TRBJ1-5; 8 bases align to TRBD1. Per germline, CDR1 DFQATT and CDR2 SNEGSKA (reference sequence). The CDR3 has 17 residues. Losses at the gene ends were 6 bases for V and 0 bases for J; bases not matched to a gene: 13. DNA for the CDR3: TGCAGTGCACCGAGCCCCAGGGGGCTGTATAGCAATCAGCCCCAGCATTTT. It specifies CSAPSPRGLYSNQPQHF.

This clonotype has just a few counts. The chain combines TRBV24-1 with TRBJ2-3; TRBD1 or TRBD2 may be the D gene (6 bases each). The length of the CDR3 is 14 residues. Per the germline V gene, CDR1 is KGHDR and CDR2 is SFDVKD. The V and J ends lost 7 bases and 0 bases respectively, with 10 bases between them. This chain's CDR3 is CATSTGTSTDTQYF. For the CDR3, the DNA is TGTGCCACCAGCACAGGGACTAGCACAGATACGCAGTATTTT.